The 14 T cell receptor beta chains given below trace back to one sample, sequenced in a study of blood T cell repertoires in COVID-19. Only in-frame clones appear in the TCRdb table, and some are missing; sequencing was by immunoSEQ multiplex PCR. The sample shows 300,000 to 400,000 clones, around 92% of them seen only once. The source material was peripheral blood. The receptors here all came from a woman aged 25 to 39 with COVID-19, enrolled during active disease.

The J gene is TRBJ2-2, the V gene TRBV11-2; D is unresolved. Germline V gene sequence: CDR1 SGHAT, CDR2 FQNNGV. This CDR3 contains 14 residues. Trimming took off 9 bases at V and 1 base at J, with 12 bases between the two ends. The CDR3 loop reads CASTSSQNTGELFF. Written as DNA, the CDR3 is TGTGCCAGTACTTCCTCCCAGAACACCGGGGAGCTGTTTTTT.

The count of this clone is one. The chain couples TRBV6-5 to TRBJ1-1; tentative D call: TRBD1 (6 bases). This CDR3 comprises 11 residues. From germline, CDR1 is MNHEY and CDR2 SVGAGI. V was trimmed by 6 bases and J by 6 bases, leaving 8 bases between them. CDR3 DNA: TGTGCCAGCAGGACAGGTCCTGAAGCTTTCTTT. This codes for CASRTGPEAFF.

The chain carries TRBV19 and TRBJ2-1, with 7 bases matching TRBD1. Germline V lookup: CDR1 LNHDA, CDR2 SQIVND (reference sequence). The CDR3 loop spans 14 amino acids. V was pared by 5 bases and J by 4 bases, with 5 bases of the junction left unmatched. CDR3: CASSRGQVYNEQFF. Here the CDR3 DNA reads TGTGCCAGTAGTCGCGGACAGGTTTACAATGAGCAGTTCTTC.

The genes are TRBV5-4 and TRBJ2-2; D remains unclear. CDR3 length: 15 residues. The V end was cut by 3 bases, the J end by 7 bases, with 16 bases between. Germline CDR1 reads SGHNT; CDR2 reads YYREEE (reference sequence). CDR3 bases: TGTGCCAGCAGCTCAAGCCCTGGCAGCGACGGGGAGCTGTTTTTT. This encodes CASSSSPGSDGELFF. Variable domain in full (rest from reference TRBV5-4 and TRBJ2-2): ETGVTQSPTHLIKTRGQQVTLRCSSQSGHNTVSWYQQALGQGPQFIFQYYREEENGRGNFPPRFSGLQFPNYSSELNVNALELDDSALYLCASSSSPGSDGELFFGEGSRLTVL.

This chain links TRBV4-3 with TRBJ1-1, with 11 bases that match TRBD1. The J segment lost 6 bases and the V segment lost 3 bases, leaving 3 bases of the junction unmatched. The CDR3 covers 14 residues. Germline CDR1 is LGHNA and CDR2 is YSLEER. The CDR3 spells CASSHLGQGAEAFF. CDR3 in DNA: TGCGCCAGCAGCCACCTGGGACAGGGGGCTGAAGCTTTCTTT.

This chain connects TRBV21-1 to TRBJ2-7; the DNA was not compared with TRBD2, the D call given in the table. TRBV21-1 is deemed a pseudogene. The CDR3 is 14 residues long. CDR3 sequence: CASSKGVGIHEQYV. In DNA form, the CDR3 reads TGTGCCAGCAGCAAAGGCGTCGGGATTCACGAGCAGTACGTC.

The chain uses TRBV12-3 or TRBV12-4 and TRBJ2-1; the D gene is possibly TRBD1 (5 bases). V dropped 3 bases and J dropped 10 bases, with 13 bases sitting between them. This CDR3 is built from 13 residues. This CDR3 reads CASSLRRQKEQFF. CDR3 in DNA: TGTGCCAGCAGTTTGAGGAGACAGAAGGAGCAGTTCTTC.

This clone was observed a handful of times. The V gene is TRBV4-3, the J gene TRBJ2-1; 11 bases are a match to TRBD2. Trimming cost V 4 bases and J 9 bases; bases outside gene matches: 8. Germline lookup yields CDR1 LGHNA and CDR2 YSLEER. The CDR3 is 15 amino acids. The CDR3 spells CASSLAGGGAGEQFF. Written as DNA, the CDR3 is TGCGCCAGCAGCCTAGCGGGAGGGGGTGCGGGTGAGCAGTTCTTC.

The chain uses TRBV7-6 and TRBJ2-5; 9 bases match TRBD1. Germline loops: CDR1 SGHVS, CDR2 FNYEAQ. The CDR3 sequence is 15 residues long. The J segment lost 3 bases and the V segment lost 2 bases, leaving 4 bases of the junction unmatched. CDR3 residues: CASSLRTGEKETQYF. For the CDR3, the DNA is TGTGCCAGCAGCTTAAGGACAGGGGAAAAAGAGACCCAGTACTTC.

The chain combines TRBV4-2 with TRBJ2-7; D is possibly TRBD2 (6 bases). Germline V gene sequence: CDR1 LGHNA, CDR2 YNFKEQ. The CDR3 is 15 residues long. Trimming removed 7 bases from V and 0 bases from J, with 16 bases in between. The CDR3 protein is CASTNFSGSSYEQYF. In nucleotides, the CDR3 is TGTGCCAGCACCAATTTTTCCGGGAGCTCCTACGAGCAGTACTTC.

V is TRBV12-5 and J is TRBJ2-2, with TRBD2 identical over 14 bases. Germline V gene lookup returns CDR1 LGHNT and CDR2 FRNRAP. This CDR3 is 20 amino acids long. V shed 0 bases, J shed 1 base, and the junction held 7 bases outside the gene matches. In DNA, the CDR3 is TGTGCTAGTGGTTTGGTATTGGGACTAGCGGGGGAGCGGAACACCGGGGAGCTGTTTTTT. As protein: CASGLVLGLAGERNTGELFF. Together with reference TRBV12-5 and TRBJ2-2, the CDR3 gives the full variable domain: DARVTQTPRHKVTEMGQEVTMRCQPILGHNTVFWYRQTMMQGLELLAYFRNRAPLDDSGMPKDRFSAEMPDATLATLKIQPSEPRDSAVYFCASGLVLGLAGERNTGELFFGEGSRLTVL.

This clone was observed a few times. The chain carries TRBV20-1 and TRBJ2-7, with D possibly TRBD2 on 5 matching bases. CDR3 length: 11 residues. Germline V gives CDR1 DFQATT, CDR2 SNEGSKA (reference sequence). With 3 bases removed from V and 6 bases from J, the gap between germline ends came to 9 bases. In DNA, the CDR3 is TGCAGTGCTAGTCCTAGCCCCGAGCAGTACTTC. The encoded protein is CSASPSPEQYF.

The rearrangement links TRBV5-1 to TRBJ2-2, with 9 bases that match TRBD1. The CDR3 is 14 amino acids. From germline, CDR1 is SGHRS and CDR2 YFSETQ. V gave up 4 bases and J gave up 5 bases; unmatched junction bases: 3. The CDR3 DNA reads TGCGCCAGCAGCCCCGGACAGGGGACCGGGGAGCTGTTTTTT. The encoded protein is CASSPGQGTGELFF.

The genes are TRBV7-9 and TRBJ1-1, with D unresolved. The CDR3 contains 16 residues. Germline V gene sequence: CDR1 SEHNR, CDR2 FQNEAQ (reference sequence). V lost 5 bases and J lost 3, with 19 bases in between. The CDR3 protein is CASSPYVRVGYTEAFF. The CDR3 DNA is TGTGCCAGCAGCCCGTACGTCCGGGTTGGGTACACTGAAGCTTTCTTT.